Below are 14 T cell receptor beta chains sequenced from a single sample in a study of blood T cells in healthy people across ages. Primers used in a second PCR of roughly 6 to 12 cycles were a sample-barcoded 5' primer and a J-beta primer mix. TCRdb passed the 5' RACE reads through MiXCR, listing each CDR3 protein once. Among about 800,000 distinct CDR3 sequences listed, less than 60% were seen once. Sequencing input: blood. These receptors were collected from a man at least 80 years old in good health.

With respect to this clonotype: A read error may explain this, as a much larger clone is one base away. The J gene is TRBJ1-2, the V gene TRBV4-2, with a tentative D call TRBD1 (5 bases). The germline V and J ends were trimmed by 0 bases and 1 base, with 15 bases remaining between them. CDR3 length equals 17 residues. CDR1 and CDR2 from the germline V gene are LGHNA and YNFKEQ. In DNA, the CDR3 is TGTGCCAGCAGCCAAGACAGGGACGGCTCCCTTAACTATGGCTACACCTTC. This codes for CASSQDRDGSLNYGYTF.

As DNA, the CDR3 is TGTGCCGTCAAGGATCACAGGGGTGGGGAGACCCAGTACTTC. Translation gives CAVKDHRGGETQYF. The V gene is TRBV10-3, the J gene TRBJ2-5; TRBD1 matches at 7 bases. Germline loops: CDR1 ENHRY, CDR2 SYGVKD. V shed 11 bases and J 5 bases; nucleotides not matched to a gene: 14. This CDR3 has 14 amino acids.

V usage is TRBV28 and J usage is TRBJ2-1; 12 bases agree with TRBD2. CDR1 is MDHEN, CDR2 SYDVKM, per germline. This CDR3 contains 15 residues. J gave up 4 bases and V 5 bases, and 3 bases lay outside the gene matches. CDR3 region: CASSHLAGGYNEQFF. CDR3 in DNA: TGTGCCAGCAGTCACCTAGCGGGAGGGTACAATGAGCAGTTCTTC.

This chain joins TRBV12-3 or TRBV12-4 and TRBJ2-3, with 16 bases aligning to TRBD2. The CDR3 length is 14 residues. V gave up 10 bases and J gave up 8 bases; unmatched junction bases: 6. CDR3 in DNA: TGTGCCACCGGGACTAGCGGGAGGGGCGGTACGCAGTATTTT. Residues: CATGTSGRGGTQYF.

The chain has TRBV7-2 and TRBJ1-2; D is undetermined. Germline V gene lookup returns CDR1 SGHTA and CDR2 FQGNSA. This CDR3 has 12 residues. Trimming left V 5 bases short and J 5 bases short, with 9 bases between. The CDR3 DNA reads TGTGCCAGCAGCCGTCCCGAATATGGCTACACCTTC. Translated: CASSRPEYGYTF.

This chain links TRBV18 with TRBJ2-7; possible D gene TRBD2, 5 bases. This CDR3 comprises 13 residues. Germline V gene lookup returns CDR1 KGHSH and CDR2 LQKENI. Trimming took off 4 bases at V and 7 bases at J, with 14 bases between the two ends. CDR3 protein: CASSLEQGSEQYF. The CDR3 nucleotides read TGTGCCAGCTCACTCGAACAAGGGAGTGAGCAGTACTTC.

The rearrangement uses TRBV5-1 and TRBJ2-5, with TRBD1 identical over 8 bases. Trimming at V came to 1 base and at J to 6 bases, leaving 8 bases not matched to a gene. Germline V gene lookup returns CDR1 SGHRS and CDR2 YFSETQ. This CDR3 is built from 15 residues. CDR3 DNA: TGCGCCAGCAGCTTGTATCCAGGGGGCGTGAAGACCCAGTACTTC. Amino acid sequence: CASSLYPGGVKTQYF.

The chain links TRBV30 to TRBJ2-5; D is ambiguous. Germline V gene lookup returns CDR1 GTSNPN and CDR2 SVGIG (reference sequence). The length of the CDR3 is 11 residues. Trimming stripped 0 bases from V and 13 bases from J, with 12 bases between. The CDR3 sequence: CAWSVGHERYF. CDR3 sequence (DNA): TGTGCCTGGAGTGTCGGCCACGAGCGGTACTTC.

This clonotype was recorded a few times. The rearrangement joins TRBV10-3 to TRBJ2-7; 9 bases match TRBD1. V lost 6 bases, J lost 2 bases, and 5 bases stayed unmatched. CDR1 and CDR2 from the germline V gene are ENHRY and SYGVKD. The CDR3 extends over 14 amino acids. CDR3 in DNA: TGTGCCATCAGACCGGGACAGGGACCCTACGAGCAGTACTTC. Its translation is CAIRPGQGPYEQYF.

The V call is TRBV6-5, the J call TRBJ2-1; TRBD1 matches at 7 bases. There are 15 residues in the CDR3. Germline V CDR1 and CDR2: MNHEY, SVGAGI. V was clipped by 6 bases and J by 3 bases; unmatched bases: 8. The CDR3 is CASSRYRGDYNEQFF. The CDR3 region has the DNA TGTGCCAGCAGCCGCTACAGGGGTGACTACAATGAGCAGTTCTTC.

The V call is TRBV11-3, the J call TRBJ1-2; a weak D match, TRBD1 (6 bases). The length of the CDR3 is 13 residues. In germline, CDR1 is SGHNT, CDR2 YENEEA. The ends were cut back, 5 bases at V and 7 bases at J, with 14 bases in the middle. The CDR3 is CASSGTGKGGYTF. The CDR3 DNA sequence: TGTGCCAGCAGCGGCACAGGGAAGGGTGGCTACACCTTC.

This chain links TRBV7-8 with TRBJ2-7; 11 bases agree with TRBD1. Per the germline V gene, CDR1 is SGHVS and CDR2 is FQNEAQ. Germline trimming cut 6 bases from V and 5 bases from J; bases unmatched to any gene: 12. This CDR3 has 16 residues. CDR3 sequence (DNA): TGTGCCAGCAGGCCTAGGGGGGACAGGGGGAGCGACGAGCAGTACTTC. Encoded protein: CASRPRGDRGSDEQYF.

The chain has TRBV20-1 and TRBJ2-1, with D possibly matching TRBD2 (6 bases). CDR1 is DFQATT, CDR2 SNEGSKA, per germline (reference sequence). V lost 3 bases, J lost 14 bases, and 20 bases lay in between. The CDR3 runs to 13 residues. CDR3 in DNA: TGCAGTGCTAGCGCTGCCTCGGGGGAGGTTGAGTTCTTC. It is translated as CSASAASGEVEFF.

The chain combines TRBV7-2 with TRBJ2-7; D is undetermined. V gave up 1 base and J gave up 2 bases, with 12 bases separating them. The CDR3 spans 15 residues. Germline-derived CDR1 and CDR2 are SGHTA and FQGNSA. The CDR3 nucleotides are TGTGCCAGCAGCTTAGGGTCGGGTTTTGCCTACGAGCAGTACTTC. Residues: CASSLGSGFAYEQYF.